Shown below are 23 T cell receptor beta chains from a single sample sequenced in a study of brain T cells in children with intractable seizures. The sample's time point: blood from clinic visit 5 months post-surgery; TSC patient then seizure free. Method: immunoSEQ multiplex PCR; TCRdb's copy keeps in-frame clones and lacks some. The sample shows about 340,000 clones, roughly 93% of them seen only once. Material: peripheral blood, obtained about 5 months after surgery. The receptors were gathered from a boy under three years old with tuberous sclerosis and intractable seizures.

The chain recombines TRBV7-8 with TRBJ1-2, with D perhaps matching TRBD1 (6 bases). Germline CDR1 and CDR2: SGHVS and FQNEAQ. Trimming stripped 5 bases from V and 3 bases from J, with 16 bases between. The CDR3 is 15 amino acids. CDR3 sequence: CASSRRTEPYYGYTF. For the CDR3, the DNA is TGTGCCAGCAGCCGGAGGACAGAGCCTTACTATGGCTACACCTTC.

The gene calls are TRBV10-3 and TRBJ2-3; TRBD2 matches 7 bases. This CDR3 is built from 16 residues. CDR1 is ENHRY, CDR2 SYGVKD, per germline. V trimming: 2 bases; J trimming: 3 bases; junction bases outside the gene matches: 8. CDR3 amino acids: CAISENGRIDTDTQYF. The DNA of the CDR3 is TGTGCCATCAGTGAGAACGGGAGGATAGATACAGATACGCAGTATTTT.

The J gene is TRBJ2-3, the V gene TRBV5-8; 11 bases agree with TRBD1. Trimming cost V 4 bases and J 8 bases; bases outside gene matches: 12. Germline loops: CDR1 SGHTS, CDR2 YDEGEE. CDR3 length: 16 amino acids. The CDR3 here is CASSGRTGGGVGTQYF. The CDR3 DNA is TGTGCCAGCAGCGGACGGACAGGGGGCGGGGTGGGTACGCAGTATTTT.

The J gene is TRBJ1-5, the V gene TRBV24-1; TRBD1 agrees at 10 bases. Germline trimming cut 11 bases from V and 1 base from J; bases unmatched to any gene: 10. The CDR3 extends over 16 amino acids. Per the germline V gene, CDR1 is KGHDR and CDR2 is SFDVKD. The CDR3: CASTKRQGASNQPQHF. In DNA, the CDR3 is TGTGCCAGCACGAAAAGACAGGGGGCGAGCAATCAGCCCCAGCATTTT.

The genes are TRBV10-3 and TRBJ1-2; D might be TRBD1 (5 bases). Trimming removed 4 bases at V and 5 bases at J, with 14 bases between. CDR3 length equals 14 residues. The germline gives CDR1 ENHRY, CDR2 SYGVKD. CDR3 sequence: CAISAQGRTYGYTF. DNA of the CDR3: TGTGCCATCAGTGCTCAGGGTCGGACATATGGCTACACCTTC.

V is TRBV24-1 and J is TRBJ1-4; D call uncertain. Germline V CDR1 and CDR2: KGHDR, SFDVKD. The CDR3 covers 13 residues. V was shortened by 6 bases and J by 8 bases, with 12 bases between the two germline ends. This CDR3 is CATSPIPREKLFF. The CDR3 bases are TGTGCCACCAGTCCAATACCGAGGGAAAAACTGTTTTTT.

The chain carries TRBV11-3 and TRBJ1-6; D is possibly TRBD1 (5 bases). V was clipped by 1 base and J by 0 bases, with 10 bases between them. CDR1 is SGHNT and CDR2 is YENEEA in the germline V gene. This CDR3 comprises 17 residues. Here the CDR3 DNA reads TGTGCCAGCAGCTTAGTCTCTGGGGGCTCCTATAATTCACCCCTCCACTTT. Its translation is CASSLVSGGSYNSPLHF. Using reference TRBV11-3 and TRBJ1-6 for the parts outside the CDR3, the full variable domain is EAGVVQSPRYKIIEKKQPVAFWCNPISGHNTLYWYLQNLGQGPELLIRYENEEAVDDSQLPKDRFSAERLKGVDSTLKIQPAELGDSAVYLCASSLVSGGSYNSPLHFGNGTRLTVT.

This rearrangement joins TRBV7-8 to TRBJ2-1, with 12 bases that match TRBD2. Looked up from germline, CDR1 is SGHVS and CDR2 is FQNEAQ. Trimming removed 5 bases from V and 7 bases from J; junction bases left unmatched: 6. CDR3 length equals 15 residues. The CDR3 sequence is CASSRLAGGPNEQFF. The CDR3 nucleotides are TGTGCCAGCAGCCGCCTAGCGGGGGGGCCGAATGAGCAGTTCTTC.

The chain's CDR3 is CATSRDRSPHNYGYTF. Written as DNA, the CDR3 is TGTGCCACCAGCAGAGATCGCAGTCCCCATAACTATGGCTACACCTTC. The gene calls are TRBV15 and TRBJ1-2, with D unclear. The germline V gene has CDR1 LNHNV and CDR2 YYDKDF (reference sequence). Between the trimmed V and J ends, which lost 0 bases and 1 base, there was a span of 12 bases. This CDR3 is built from 16 residues.

About this clone itself: Germline is not matched at one junction end, which may reflect a read error. Other DNA sequences of this sample code for an identical CDR3. The CDR3 spells CSAPNYGYTF. The DNA of the CDR3 is TGCAGTGCGCCTAATTATGGCTACACCTTC. The chain combines TRBV20-1 with TRBJ1-2; unclear D gene. The CDR3 contains 10 residues. Germline V gene data show CDR1 as DFQATT and CDR2 as SNEGSKA (reference sequence).

V is TRBV24-1 and J is TRBJ1-5, with D maybe TRBD1 (6 bases). Per the germline V gene, CDR1 is KGHDR and CDR2 is SFDVKD. CDR3 length: 15 residues. With 7 bases removed from V and 0 bases from J, the gap between germline ends came to 12 bases. The DNA for the CDR3 is TGTGCCACCAGCCTCAGGGGAGATAGCAATCAGCCCCAGCATTTT. This codes for CATSLRGDSNQPQHF.

The chain couples TRBV12-5 to TRBJ2-1, with D possibly TRBD1 on 6 matching bases. V was shortened by 6 bases and J by 6 bases, with 24 bases between the two germline ends. This CDR3 region has 17 residues. Germline V gene lookup returns CDR1 LGHNT and CDR2 FRNRAP. The CDR3 loop reads CASGKTDRQTRTNEQFF. The CDR3 DNA reads as TGTGCTAGTGGGAAAACGGACAGACAAACTAGGACCAATGAGCAGTTCTTC.

The chain carries TRBV11-1 and TRBJ1-1; D ambiguous. The V gene's germline CDR1 is SGHAT and CDR2 FQDESV (reference sequence). The CDR3 loop spans 14 amino acids. The V and J ends lost 1 base and 8 bases respectively, with 14 bases between them. CDR3 sequence reads: CASSLGRPWAEAFF. The CDR3, as DNA: TGTGCCAGCAGCTTAGGTAGACCTTGGGCGGAAGCTTTCTTT.

This rearrangement joins TRBV5-6 to TRBJ1-2; 7 bases map to TRBD1. The CDR3 covers 14 residues. From germline, CDR1 is SGHDT and CDR2 YYEEEE. The junction had 12 bases not matched to a gene; V was cut back by 4 bases and J by 9 bases. CDR3 loop: CASSAQGQLMRYTF. The CDR3 DNA follows: TGTGCCAGCAGCGCCCAGGGACAGCTGATGCGCTACACCTTC.

The chain couples TRBV24-1 to TRBJ1-4; D is possibly TRBD1 (5 bases). The CDR3 loop spans 15 amino acids. Germline CDR1 and CDR2: KGHDR and SFDVKD. V was pared by 2 bases and J by 5 bases, with 11 bases between. The CDR3 DNA sequence: TGTGCCACCAGTGATTCCGGGACCAAGAATGAAAAACTGTTTTTT. Translated: CATSDSGTKNEKLFF.

The rearrangement uses TRBV5-1 and TRBJ1-4; 9 nucleotides match TRBD1. The CDR3 extends over 15 amino acids. The germline gives CDR1 SGHRS, CDR2 YFSETQ. Germline trimming cut 4 bases from V and 3 bases from J; bases unmatched to any gene: 4. CDR3 region: CASSQYRGPNEKLFF. CDR3 coding DNA: TGCGCCAGCAGCCAATACAGGGGGCCTAATGAAAAACTGTTTTTT.

The CDR3 sequence is CASSQPTTGFRYGYTF. The CDR3 DNA follows: TGCGCCAGCAGCCAACCCACAACAGGCTTCAGGTATGGCTACACCTTC. V usage is TRBV4-1 and J usage is TRBJ1-2; D might be TRBD1 (5 bases). Germline V lookup: CDR1 MGHRA, CDR2 YSYEKL. Trimming left V 2 bases short and J 5 bases short, with 18 bases between. This CDR3 region has 16 residues.

The V and J genes are TRBV9 and TRBJ2-1, with D perhaps TRBD1 or TRBD2 (6 bases each). The germline V gene encodes CDR1 SGDLS and CDR2 YYNGEE. V lost 3 bases, J lost 0 bases, and 28 bases lay in between. The CDR3 spans 21 residues. The CDR3 DNA reads as TGTGCCAGCAGCGAAGTAGGGATGTGGGGGGCTGCACGGAGCTCCTACAATGAGCAGTTCTTC. Amino acids: CASSEVGMWGAARSSYNEQFF.

V is TRBV7-8 and J is TRBJ1-2; D ambiguous. Germline loops: CDR1 SGHVS, CDR2 FQNEAQ. The CDR3 totals 18 residues. The V end lost 1 base, the J end lost 2 bases, and 20 bases lay between the germline ends. CDR3 loop: CASSLGSWQTEGNYGYTF. CDR3 bases: TGTGCCAGCAGCTTAGGATCGTGGCAGACGGAGGGAAACTATGGCTACACCTTC.

The V and J genes are TRBV20-1 and TRBJ2-2; D remains ambiguous. From germline, CDR1 is DFQATT and CDR2 SNEGSKA (reference sequence). V lost 6 bases, J lost 3 bases, and 11 bases lay in between. The CDR3 totals 13 residues. The CDR3 DNA reads as TGCAGTGCCAGTCGGGCGGACACCGGGGAGCTGTTTTTT. It codes for CSASRADTGELFF.

This chain uses TRBV7-3 with TRBJ2-6, with D perhaps being TRBD1 or TRBD2 (5 bases each). V was clipped by 2 bases and J by 4 bases, with 15 bases between them. The germline V gene encodes CDR1 SGHTA and CDR2 FQGTGA. There are 17 residues in the CDR3. The CDR3 DNA sequence: TGTGCCAGCAGCTTAGGCGTTGGGGGATCAGGGGCCAACGTCCTGACTTTC. It translates to CASSLGVGGSGANVLTF.

CDR3 residues: CASSLLSPGWRELPGELFF. The DNA of the CDR3 is TGTGCCAGCAGTTTATTATCCCCCGGCTGGAGGGAGCTTCCCGGGGAGCTGTTTTTT. This chain links TRBV27 with TRBJ2-2; the D gene is possibly TRBD2 (6 bases). The germline V gene encodes CDR1 MNHEY and CDR2 SMNVEV (reference sequence). V was cut by 1 base and J by 6 bases, with 24 bases left in between. The CDR3 totals 19 residues.

This clone was picked up one time. The chain joins TRBV6-1 to TRBJ2-1; 7 bases align to TRBD2. The germline gives CDR1 MNHNS, CDR2 SASEGT. Unmatched junction bases numbered 4, after V lost 3 bases and J lost 2 bases. The CDR3 sequence is 15 residues long. For the CDR3, the DNA is TGTGCCAGCAGTGACGAGCGGGATACCTACAATGAGCAGTTCTTC. It is translated as CASSDERDTYNEQFF.